This T cell receptor beta chain was captured in a study of cytomegalovirus exposure and HLA in healthy donors. The wider study: As an earlier analysis found, roughly 180 million T cells yielded about 120 million unique TCR beta sequences.

The CDR3 length is 15 residues. The V and J ends lost 3 bases and 4 bases, in that order; junction bases with no gene match: 4. The germline V gene encodes CDR1 SGHDT and CDR2 YYEEEE. General study results and limits: What TCR beta sequences reportedly achieved was accurate prediction of HLA-A and HLA-B alleles in most subjects. Indistinguishable V segments, including TRBV6-2 and TRBV6-3, were excluded.

A multiplex PCR was run with 60 Vbeta primers and 13 Jbeta primers. This table comes from immunoSEQ multiplex PCR, and its TCRdb copy is limited to in-frame clones, with some not included. The table lists 310,000 or so clones, roughly 90% of them singletons, with about 2% in the top ten. Remarks on this clone: Its antigen is as yet unknown.

The clonotype was recovered from a woman aged 18-29 years in good health and CMV-seronegative. Sequenced: PBMCs. This chain uses TRBV5-6 with TRBJ1-4, with 9 bases matching TRBD1. The CDR3 bases are TGTGCCAGCAGCTCCCCGGGACAGGGTAATGAAAAACTGTTTTTT. This gives the protein CASSSPGQGNEKLFF. Variable domain in full (rest from reference TRBV5-6 and TRBJ1-4): DAGVTQSPTHLIKTRGQQVTLRCSPKSGHDTVSWYQQALGQGPQFIFQYYEEEERQRGNFPDRFSGHQFPNYSSELNVNALLLGDSALYLCASSSPGQGNEKLFFGSGTQLSVL.